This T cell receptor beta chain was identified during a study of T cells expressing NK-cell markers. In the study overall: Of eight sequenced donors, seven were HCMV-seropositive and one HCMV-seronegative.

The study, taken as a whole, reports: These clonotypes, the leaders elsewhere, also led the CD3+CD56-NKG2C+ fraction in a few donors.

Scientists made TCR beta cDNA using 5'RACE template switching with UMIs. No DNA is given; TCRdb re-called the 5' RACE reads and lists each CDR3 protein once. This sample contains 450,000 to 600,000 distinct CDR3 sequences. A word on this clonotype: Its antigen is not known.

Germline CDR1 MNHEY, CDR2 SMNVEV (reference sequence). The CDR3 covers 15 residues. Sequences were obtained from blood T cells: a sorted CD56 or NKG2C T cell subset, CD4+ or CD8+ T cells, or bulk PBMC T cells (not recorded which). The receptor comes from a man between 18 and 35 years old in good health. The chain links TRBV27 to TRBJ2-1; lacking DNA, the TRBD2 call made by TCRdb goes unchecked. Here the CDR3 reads CASSLSSGGGNEQFF.